Presented here are 7 T cell receptor beta chains from one specimen sequenced in a study of T-cell reconstitution after alpha-beta-depleted transplantation in children. Unique molecular identifiers were used to barcode this TCRbeta library. TCRdb re-called the PCR reads with MiXCR, one entry per CDR3 protein. The table shows fewer than 350,000 distinct CDR3 sequences, with roughly 9.1% occurring only once. The sequences come from PBMCs, collected before TCRalphabeta/CD19-depleted stem cell transplant. The receptors derive from a boy younger than two with acute myeloid leukemia, due to receive a stem cell transplant.

This clonotype was seen at least ten times. The J gene is TRBJ2-5, the V gene TRBV7-3; 11 bases fit TRBD1. V lost 6 bases to trimming and J lost 4 bases; unmatched junction nucleotides: 7. CDR1 and CDR2 (germline): SGHTA, FQGTGA. This CDR3 has 15 residues. The CDR3 region has the DNA TGTGCCAGCAGTTCTACGGGACAGGGGGTAGAGACCCAGTACTTC. It yields the protein CASSSTGQGVETQYF.

As regards this clonotype: A much larger clonotype is one base distant, so this may be a read error. The chain recombines TRBV12-3 or TRBV12-4 with TRBJ1-1, with D maybe TRBD1 (5 bases). The length of the CDR3 is 13 residues. The CDR3, as DNA: TGTGCCAGAAGTTTGCAGGGTGTCACTGAAGCTTTCTTT. This codes for CARSLQGVTEAFF.

This rearrangement joins TRBV28 to TRBJ2-6, with a tentative D call TRBD2 (6 bases). The CDR3 runs 21 residues. Trimming pared 4 bases from V and 0 bases from J, leaving 25 bases between. CDR1 MDHEN and CDR2 SYDVKM come from the germline V gene. The CDR3 reads CASSSLSSDWRRGSGANVLTF. The DNA for the CDR3 is TGTGCCAGCAGTTCACTCTCCTCGGACTGGCGGAGGGGCTCTGGGGCCAACGTCCTGACTTTC. The variable domain in full, with the rest retrieved from reference TRBV28 and TRBJ2-6, is DVKVTQSSRYLVKRTGEKVFLECVQDMDHENMFWYRQDPGLGLRLIYFSYDVKMKEKGDIPEGYSVSREKKERFSLILESASTNQTSMYLCASSSLSSDWRRGSGANVLTFGAGSRLTVL.

This clonotype was counted between two and nine times. This sequence joins TRBV6-5 and TRBJ2-5; D unclear. The CDR3 runs to 15 residues. Germline lookup yields CDR1 MNHEY and CDR2 SVGAGI. With 3 bases removed from V and 1 base from J, the gap between germline ends came to 12 bases. The CDR3 loop is CASSYLTRAQETQYF. The CDR3 DNA reads TGTGCCAGCAGTTATCTTACCCGGGCCCAAGAGACCCAGTACTTC.

This clonotype has only a few counts. The rearrangement joins TRBV11-2 to TRBJ2-7; D gene ambiguous. The CDR3 has 12 amino acids. From germline, CDR1 is SGHAT and CDR2 FQNNGV. V was clipped by 5 bases and J by 4 bases, with 9 bases between them. CDR3 residues: CASSRWGYEQYF. CDR3 bases: TGTGCCAGCAGCCGATGGGGATACGAGCAGTACTTC.

This clonotype showed up just a few times. The chain carries TRBV12-3 or TRBV12-4 and TRBJ2-7, with TRBD1 identical over 9 bases. J gave up 5 bases and V 5 bases, and 7 bases lay outside the gene matches. CDR3 length: 14 residues. CDR3 residues: CASSKGTGTHEQYF. The CDR3 region has the DNA TGTGCCAGCAGTAAGGGGACAGGGACCCACGAGCAGTACTTC.

This clonotype was seen many times. The CDR3 DNA reads TGCAGTGCTAGATATGGGTTAGATACGCAGTATTTT. This sequence encodes CSARYGLDTQYF. This chain joins TRBV20-1 and TRBJ2-3; D gene uncertain. The germline V gene encodes CDR1 DFQATT and CDR2 SNEGSKA (reference sequence). This CDR3 contains 12 residues. Trimming left V 2 bases short and J 5 bases short, with 8 bases between.